These 8 T cell receptor beta chains were sequenced from one sample in a study of cytomegalovirus exposure and HLA in healthy donors. The PCR was carried out with 60 Vbeta primers and 13 Jbeta primers. Measured with immunoSEQ multiplex PCR; TCRdb has only the in-frame clones, and not every one. The sample carries more than 110,000 clones, 73% recorded once. Sequenced: PBMCs. The origin of the receptors is a middle-aged woman in good health and CMV-seronegative.

V gene TRBV5-1 combines with J gene TRBJ1-2; TRBD1 matches at 9 bases. J lost 6 bases, V lost 0 bases, and 9 bases had no gene match. This CDR3 is 16 amino acids long. Germline assignment: CDR1 SGHRS and CDR2 YFSETQ. This CDR3 is CASSLDPTGGEDGYTF. The CDR3 DNA sequence: TGCGCCAGCAGCTTGGACCCGACAGGGGGGGAAGATGGCTACACCTTC.

The rearrangement joins TRBV20-1 to TRBJ2-3, with D unclear. CDR3 length: 10 amino acids. Trimming took off 3 bases at V and 6 bases at J, with 4 bases between the two ends. Germline V gene lookup returns CDR1 DFQATT and CDR2 SNEGSKA (reference sequence). The CDR3 DNA is TGCAGTGCTAGCCGGGATACGCAGTATTTT. Its protein is CSASRDTQYF.

V gene TRBV6-1 combines with J gene TRBJ2-7; 10 positions match TRBD1. This CDR3 has 14 residues. Germline V gene data show CDR1 as MNHNS and CDR2 as SASEGT. V was clipped by 3 bases and J by 6 bases; unmatched bases: 5. CDR3 DNA sequence: TGTGCCAGCAGTGATACCGGGACAGGGGTCGAGCAGTACTTC. Translating it yields CASSDTGTGVEQYF.

The chain employs TRBV19 and TRBJ2-1, with 7 bases identical to TRBD1. Germline V lookup: CDR1 LNHDA, CDR2 SQIVND (reference sequence). This CDR3 is built from 16 residues. With V trimmed by 3 bases and J by 6 bases, 11 bases remained unmatched. CDR3 nucleotides: TGTGCCAGTAGTATGGGTAGAGGGGGCGCCTCCAATGAGCAGTTCTTC. It yields the protein CASSMGRGGASNEQFF.

The J gene is TRBJ2-5, the V gene TRBV5-4; TRBD2 matches at 9 bases. The V gene end was trimmed by 4 bases and the J gene end by 4 bases; junction bases not matched to a gene: 11. There are 16 residues in the CDR3. The germline V gene encodes CDR1 SGHNT and CDR2 YYREEE (reference sequence). The chain's CDR3 is CASSPRGGGAAETQYF. CDR3 nucleotides: TGTGCCAGCAGCCCTAGGGGCGGGGGGGCCGCAGAGACCCAGTACTTC.

This clone was counted a few times. The gene calls are TRBV13 and TRBJ1-1; perhaps TRBD1 as D (6 bases). The CDR3 has 13 residues. CDR1 is PRHDT, CDR2 FYEKMQ, per germline (reference sequence). The V end lost 1 base, the J end lost 13 bases, and 16 bases lay between the germline ends. The CDR3, as DNA: TGTGCCAGCAGCTTAGTAGGCAGGGGCGGGGGTTTCTTT. It is translated as CASSLVGRGGGFF.

This clone came up once. This chain uses TRBV4-2 with TRBJ2-3, with 9 bases aligning to TRBD2. Looked up from germline, CDR1 is LGHNA and CDR2 is YNFKEQ. J was trimmed by 2 bases and V by 0 bases; bases with no gene match: 3. The length of the CDR3 is 16 residues. CDR3 residues: CASSQDSSGVTDTQYF. DNA for the CDR3: TGTGCCAGCAGCCAAGATTCTAGCGGGGTCACAGATACGCAGTATTTT.

V is TRBV19 and J is TRBJ2-2; 15 positions agree with TRBD2. The CDR3 consists of 18 residues. Germline V CDR1 and CDR2: LNHDA, SQIVND (reference sequence). Trimming at V came to 4 bases and at J to 6 bases, leaving 9 bases not matched to a gene. In DNA form, the CDR3 reads TGTGCCAGTAGTACAAACTTTCGGACTAGCGGGGGGGCCGGGGAGCTGTTTTTT. It yields the protein CASSTNFRTSGGAGELFF.